Following are 7 T cell receptor beta chains from one sample sequenced in a study of human T cells and chemical hapten exposure. As to time point: pre-sensitization, week 0. Treatment noted: therapeutic diphenylcyclopropenone sensitization with weekly scalp DPC. TCRdb fed the RACE reads into MiXCR, producing one record per CDR3 protein. The table shows about 380,000 distinct CDR3 sequences, with 5.1% occurring only once. The starting material was whole blood, obtained in connection with sensitization to the hapten diphenylcyclopropenone (DPC). These receptors were collected from a woman in her 50s with alopecia areata. Some clones in this sample may be carry-over from other donors' samples.

This clonotype was detected many times. The chain uses TRBV11-2 and TRBJ2-3; D is possibly TRBD2 (5 bases). Germline V gene sequence: CDR1 SGHAT, CDR2 FQNNGV. Trimming pared 2 bases from V and 2 bases from J, leaving 11 bases between. The CDR3 runs to 15 residues. Here the CDR3 reads CASSLYEGLTDTQYF. CDR3 coding DNA: TGTGCCAGCAGCTTATACGAGGGCCTCACAGATACGCAGTATTTT.

The V call is TRBV7-9, the J call TRBJ2-3; TRBD1 aligns across 7 bases. CDR1 is SEHNR and CDR2 is FQNEAQ in the germline V gene (reference sequence). CDR3 length equals 14 residues. V lost 5 bases to trimming and J lost 6 bases; unmatched junction nucleotides: 8. CDR3 region: CASSVTGAPDTQYF. The CDR3 DNA reads TGTGCCAGCAGCGTAACAGGGGCGCCCGATACGCAGTATTTT.

Ten or more counts support this clonotype. This chain uses TRBV5-1 with TRBJ2-3; TRBD1 is a possible D gene (6 bases). Deletions cut 2 bases from V and 2 bases from J, with 9 bases between. The germline V gene encodes CDR1 SGHRS and CDR2 YFSETQ. The CDR3 contains 14 residues. The CDR3 DNA reads as TGCGCCAGCAGCTTAAGGGACAACACAGATACGCAGTATTTT. Amino acid sequence: CASSLRDNTDTQYF.

This clonotype was seen at least ten times. The rearrangement links TRBV5-6 to TRBJ2-7; a weak D match, TRBD1 (5 bases). The CDR3 sequence is 14 residues long. Germline CDR1 and CDR2: SGHDT and YYEEEE. Trimming took off 1 base at V and 3 bases at J, with 11 bases between the two ends. CDR3 DNA: TGTGCCAGCAGCTTGAGGGGCCAGGGCTACGAGCAGTACTTC. Amino acid sequence: CASSLRGQGYEQYF.

This clonotype was seen a few times. CDR3 protein: CASSVTGLGGTQYF. The CDR3 DNA sequence: TGTGCCAGCAGCGTCACCGGACTCGGGGGGACCCAGTACTTC. The genes are TRBV7-9 and TRBJ2-5; D perhaps matches TRBD2 (6 bases). This CDR3 has 14 residues. Germline values: CDR1 SEHNR, CDR2 FQNEAQ (reference sequence). V shed 5 bases and J shed 7 bases, with 17 bases lying between them. Combining the CDR3 with reference TRBV7-9 and TRBJ2-5 gives the whole variable domain DTGVSQNPRHKITKRGQNVTFRCDPISEHNRLYWYRQTLGQGPEFLTYFQNEAQLEKSRLLSDRFSAERPKGSFSTLEIQRTEQGDSAMYLCASSVTGLGGTQYFGPGTRLLVL.

The chain combines TRBV20-1 with TRBJ2-3; no firm D call. There are 15 residues in the CDR3. Germline V gene data show CDR1 as DFQATT and CDR2 as SNEGSKA (reference sequence). Trimming shortened V by 3 bases and J by 0 bases, and 13 bases separated the two germline ends. For the CDR3, the DNA is TGCAGTGCTAGCGGCGAACGAGCTAGCACAGATACGCAGTATTTT. The encoded protein is CSASGERASTDTQYF.

The rearrangement links TRBV6-5 to TRBJ1-5; D remains unclear. CDR3 length: 15 residues. Trimming pared 0 bases from V and 0 bases from J, leaving 6 bases between. CDR1 and CDR2 from the germline V gene are MNHEY and SVGAGI. The CDR3 nucleotides read TGTGCCAGCAGTTACTCGGCAAATAGCAATCAGCCCCAGCATTTT. Translation: CASSYSANSNQPQHF.